This T cell receptor (beta chain) was found in a study of PD-L1 blockade in urothelial cancer (TCRdb year 2017). Notes on the research overall: All patients started therapy at some point between 2014 and 2016 and received atezolizumab 1,200 mg intravenously every 3 weeks. About 90% of the roughly 30 patients were identified as males with urothelial cancer of bladder origin, and a prior smoking history was reported by 18 of 29 patients. Patients had an ECOG performance status of 0 or 1 and had received between 0 and 3 prior chemotherapy regimens. Blood samples were analyzed at two time points: 3 weeks after treatment start (second dose) and 6 weeks after treatment start. Blood samples gave median yields of about 150,000 T cells and around 88,000 unique TCRs, along with a median clonality of approximately 0.084. Somatic, immune and clinical correlates of response to PD-L1 blockade with atezolizumab in urothelial cancer were the focus of an exploratory multi-omic analysis. TCR sequencing covered pretreatment tumor samples and matched, serially collected peripheral blood taken before and after atezolizumab treatment. Durable clinical benefit was defined as progression-free survival longer than 6 months, and TCR features were also tested against progression-free and overall survival. Whole exome sequencing and RNA sequencing of pretreatment tumors were performed alongside TCR sequencing in the same patients. Fewer than ten patients reached durable clinical benefit, while some 20 patients did not. Pretreatment blood TCR-seq was available for 30 or so patients, at least one posttreatment blood collection was obtained for 24 patients, and tumor TCR-seq was available for 24 patients.

What the time point label conveys for this sample: peripheral blood 6 weeks after treatment start. A total of approximately 27 patients with locally advanced or metastatic urothelial carcinoma, treated at Memorial Sloan Kettering on a trial protocol, made up the cohort. Peripheral blood mononuclear cells were collected pretreatment and during treatment, at between 1 and 8 total time points per patient. The Qiagen DNeasy Blood extraction kit was used to purify genomic DNA from total PBMCs and tumor samples. PBMCs were collected pretreatment and during treatment, and were isolated and stored as previously described. Beyond this particular receptor, the publication reports: Because the sample size was small (n of about 30) and many of the analyses were exploratory, the results are meant to be hypothesis-generating. Improved progression-free and overall survival was found to be associated with pretreatment peripheral blood TCR clonality below the median. At 3 weeks after the start of treatment, tumor-associated TCR clones in peripheral blood had expanded more in patients with durable benefit (n ≈ 22, p = 0.022).

From cysteine to phenylalanine, the CDR3 is 13 amino acids long. Left in the record is the CDR3 DNA by itself, 39 bases read in frame from the first base. Via the germline V gene, CDR1 is SGHTA and CDR2 FQGNSA. V is trimmed back by 3 bases and J by 10 bases, and the junction contains 7 bases that no gene match accounts for. Each PCR received spiked-in synthetic TCR analog templates so that absolute template abundance could be estimated from read counts. The immunoSEQ assay used bias-controlled V and J gene primers to amplify TCRbeta CDR3 regions from genomic DNA. Sequencing of rearranged TCRbeta segments was performed at approximately 20X coverage. In the original analysis: Clustering was used to correct sequencing errors, and CDR3s were annotated against IMGT so that V, D and J genes could be assigned. Downstream analyses used only productive TCRbeta rearrangements and left out out-of-frame or stop-codon sequences. Clonality was calculated as one minus the Shannon entropy normalized by the log of the number of unique productive sequences. Clones differing between time points or between blood and tumor were identified using Fisher's exact test with Benjamini-Hochberg correction, with an adjusted p below 0.01 applied as the threshold. The immuneACCESS repertoire file appears here via TCRdb, limited to in-frame rearrangements. These files lack a portion of the clones; in checked studies, under half of the deficit traces to unresolved V genes, and the cause of the others is not known. That table gives V, J and clone size, and the DNA gave D and trimming. The sample table holds under 35,000 clones, of which 89% were seen once. The ten largest make up about 7.8% of the sample.

With respect to this clone: Its antigen target is currently unknown. No base quality information exists; no much larger clone differs at one position.

Here the sequenced sample was PBMCs, taken around atezolizumab (anti-PD-L1) treatment. The receptor comes from a man at least 80 years old with urothelial cancer. The rearranged chain carries TRBV7-2 and TRBJ2-3, with TRBD2 identical over 7 junction bases. CDR3 reads: CASSLLAGGSQYF. The sequenced DNA is TGTGCCAGCAGCTTGTTAGCGGGTGGATCGCAGTATTTT.